Included here is one T cell receptor (beta chain) sequence, with context. What it binds is unknown. The data were taken from a study of CD8+ T cells in alopecia areata. General study findings and limits: Among the cells sequenced in scalp samples are also the resident alphabeta T cells of normal skin.

Sample treatment: oral pan-JAK inhibitor, 5-10 mg twice daily. This CDR3 comprises 15 residues. Germline V gene data show CDR1 as LNHDA and CDR2 as SQIVND (reference sequence). V lost 1 base, J lost 8 bases, and 15 bases lay in between. RNA, once extracted, was reverse transcribed into cDNA for use as the sequencing template. Generated by immunoSEQ multiplex PCR, the TCRdb table keeps only in-frame clones and is missing some. The sample shows 150,000 to 200,000 clones, roughly 60% of them seen only once. The rearrangement uses TRBV19 and TRBJ2-1; a possible D gene is TRBD1 (5 bases). The material was CD4+ T cells sorted from blood, obtained at week 24, from a patient treated with tofacitinib. This TCR was sampled from a human donor with alopecia areata. The CDR3 spells CASSIGQGRYDEQFF. Written as DNA, the CDR3 is TGTGCCAGTAGTATAGGTCAGGGCAGGTACGATGAGCAGTTCTTC.